The rows below give T cell receptor beta chains drawn from one sample of a study of a mutant IDH1 vaccine in newly diagnosed glioma. Their antigens are not known. TCRdb's copy holds only in-frame clones and misses some; the assay was immunoSEQ multiplex PCR. This table holds 45,000 or so clones, about 86% found once. This material consisted of PBMCs, taken from a glioma patient whose treatment included an IDH1 peptide vaccine. The receptor source for this set is a woman aged 40-49 years with glioma. Some clones in this sample may be carry-over from other donors' samples. CDR3s include the opening cysteine and the closing phenylalanine or tryptophan. Fields, in order: V gene, D gene, J gene, clone size, CDR3 DNA, CDR3 protein. A D gene is named only where the DNA matches it firmly. Rows may omit the clone size; those that give it use once, few, many or a size class.

V: TRBV10-1
D: NA
J: TRBJ1-5
size: NA
DNA: TGCGCCAGCACTGACACTCGAGGTCTCTATCAGCCCCAGCATTTT
CDR3: CASTDTRGLYQPQHF

V: TRBV7-9
D: TRBD1
J: TRBJ1-5
size: NA
DNA: TGTGCCAGCAGCGCGACAGGGCCCCAGCCCCAGCATTTT
CDR3: CASSATGPQPQHF

V: TRBV14
D: NA
J: TRBJ2-1
size: NA
DNA: TGTGCCAGCAGCCAAGGGCCAGGGCAGTTCTTC
CDR3: CASSQGPGQFF

V: TRBV7-9
D: NA
J: TRBJ1-4
size: NA
DNA: TGTGCCAGCAGCACCTCGACAAATGAAAAACTGTTTTTT
CDR3: CASSTSTNEKLFF

V: TRBV18
D: NA
J: TRBJ2-6
size: NA
DNA: TGTGCCAGCTCATTCAGCTCTGGGGCCAACGTCCTGACTTTC
CDR3: CASSFSSGANVLTF

V: TRBV7-2
D: NA
J: TRBJ2-2
size: NA
DNA: TGTGCCAGCAGCTCCCTCACACAGGGTCCGAACACCGGGGAGCTGTTTTTT
CDR3: CASSSLTQGPNTGELFF

V: TRBV28
D: NA
J: TRBJ1-2
size: NA
DNA: TGTGCCAGCAGCTCCCCGCGGAGGGGGATTGGCTACACCTTC
CDR3: CASSSPRRGIGYTF

V: TRBV28
D: NA
J: TRBJ1-1
size: NA
DNA: TGTGCCAGCAGTTACGGGGTAAACACTGAAGCTTTCTTT
CDR3: CASSYGVNTEAFF

V: TRBV7-9
D: NA
J: TRBJ1-4
size: NA
DNA: TGTGCCAGCAGCTTTGGGGGGATGGATGAAAAACTGTTTTTT
CDR3: CASSFGGMDEKLFF

V: TRBV7-2
D: NA
J: TRBJ1-2
size: NA
DNA: TGTGCCAGCAGCCCTAACAGGCCCACTGCTCCTGGCTACACCTTC
CDR3: CASSPNRPTAPGYTF

V: TRBV6-5
D: NA
J: TRBJ1-1
size: NA
DNA: TGTGCCAGCAGTTACGAGGGGGACACTGAAGCTTTCTTT
CDR3: CASSYEGDTEAFF

V: TRBV7-3
D: NA
J: TRBJ2-7
size: NA
DNA: TGTGCCAGCAGCTTTAATCCCGGCTACGAGCAGTACTTC
CDR3: CASSFNPGYEQYF

V: TRBV7-2
D: NA
J: TRBJ2-7
size: NA
DNA: TGTGCCAGCAGCTTAGATTATTCTCAAACCTACGAGCAGTACTTC
CDR3: CASSLDYSQTYEQYF

V: TRBV29-1
D: TRBD1
J: TRBJ2-2
size: few
DNA: TGCAGCGGGGAGACAGGGTCGGCCGGGGAGCTGTTTTTT
CDR3: CSGETGSAGELFF

V: TRBV28
D: TRBD1
J: TRBJ1-1
size: NA
DNA: TGTGCCAGCAATCCGACAGGGAGCACTGAAGCTTTCTTT
CDR3: CASNPTGSTEAFF

V: TRBV11-3
D: TRBD2
J: TRBJ2-7
size: NA
DNA: TGTGCCAGCAGCTTAGGAGGGCTAGCGGGAGTGGACGAGCAGTACTTC
CDR3: CASSLGGLAGVDEQYF

V: TRBV19
D: TRBD1
J: TRBJ2-3
size: NA
DNA: TGTGCCAGTAGGCCCGGGACAGTCACAGATACGCAGTATTTT
CDR3: CASRPGTVTDTQYF

V: TRBV6-4
D: TRBD1
J: TRBJ1-4
size: NA
DNA: TGTGCCAGCAGTGACCCTCGACAGGGAAAAGAAAAACTGTTTTTT
CDR3: CASSDPRQGKEKLFF

V: TRBV19
D: NA
J: TRBJ2-3
size: NA
DNA: TGTGCCAGTAGTAACACAGGGACAGATACGCAGTATTTT
CDR3: CASSNTGTDTQYF

V: TRBV11-2
D: NA
J: TRBJ2-3
size: NA
DNA: TGTGCCAGCAGCCGGGACTTGGGGACAGATACGCAGTATTTT
CDR3: CASSRDLGTDTQYF

V: TRBV7-3
D: TRBD1
J: TRBJ2-7
size: NA
DNA: TGTGCCAGCAGCCAAGACAGGGGGCGCGAGCAGTACTTC
CDR3: CASSQDRGREQYF

V: TRBV19
D: NA
J: TRBJ2-7
size: NA
DNA: TGTGCCAGTAGTATAGTGAAGGAATCCTACGAGCAGTACTTC
CDR3: CASSIVKESYEQYF

V: TRBV2
D: NA
J: TRBJ2-2
size: NA
DNA: TGTGCCAGCAGCATGGCGAACACCGGGGAGCTGTTTTTT
CDR3: CASSMANTGELFF

V: TRBV15
D: NA
J: TRBJ2-3
size: NA
DNA: TGTGCCACCAGCAGAGAAGACGTCTCAGATACGCAGTATTTT
CDR3: CATSREDVSDTQYF

V: TRBV7-3
D: NA
J: TRBJ2-1
size: NA
DNA: TGTGCCAGCAGCCGGGGTATAGGGAATTACAATGAGCAGTTCTTC
CDR3: CASSRGIGNYNEQFF

V: TRBV5-5
D: NA
J: TRBJ1-5
size: once
DNA: TGTGCCAGCAGCTTGGGCGCCAACGAAAATCAGCCCCAGCATTTT
CDR3: CASSLGANENQPQHF

V: TRBV6-6
D: TRBD1
J: TRBJ2-7
size: NA
DNA: TGTGCCAGCAGCTCGGGACAGCTTTACGAGCAGTACTTC
CDR3: CASSSGQLYEQYF